These 26 T cell receptor beta chains came from one sample sequenced in a study of T cells in localized non-small cell lung cancer. Sequencing used immunoSEQ multiplex PCR; TCRdb keeps in-frame clones, though not all of them. The sample lists about 59,000 clones; 70% to 90% were seen once. This material consisted of peripheral blood, taken before any cancer treatment. All receptors come from a man between 40 and 70 years old with stage I squamous cell lung carcinoma.

This clone occurred a few times. The rearrangement uses TRBV4-3 and TRBJ1-1; D not certain. This CDR3 spans 12 amino acids. The V end lost 5 bases, the J end lost 5 bases, and 9 bases lay between the germline ends. The V gene's germline CDR1 is LGHNA and CDR2 YSLEER. CDR3 protein: CASSMGRTEAFF. CDR3 nucleotides: TGCGCCAGCAGCATGGGGAGAACTGAAGCTTTCTTT.

This sequence joins TRBV9 and TRBJ2-1; no clear D gene. The CDR3 length is 17 residues. Germline loops: CDR1 SGDLS, CDR2 YYNGEE. Trimming pared 0 bases from V and 1 base from J, leaving 14 bases between. CDR3 sequence (DNA): TGTGCCAGCAGCGTAGTTGGAGCCGCCAGGTCCTACAATGAGCAGTTCTTC. Translating gives CASSVVGAARSYNEQFF.

The chain joins TRBV4-2 to TRBJ2-3; D possibly corresponds to TRBD2 (6 bases). Germline V gives CDR1 LGHNA, CDR2 YNFKEQ. V lost 0 bases and J lost 3, with 16 bases in between. The CDR3 is made up of 17 amino acids. Written as DNA, the CDR3 is TGTGCCAGCAGCCAAGATTCCGCGCGGGAAGGGACAGATACGCAGTATTTT. This gives the protein CASSQDSAREGTDTQYF.

V is TRBV30 and J is TRBJ1-4, with 9 bases lining up with TRBD1. V was pared by 4 bases and J by 5 bases, with 8 bases of the junction left unmatched. The CDR3 has 15 amino acids. The germline V gene encodes CDR1 GTSNPN and CDR2 SVGIG (reference sequence). The chain's CDR3 is CAWTGGGTGNEKLFF. CDR3 nucleotide sequence: TGTGCCTGGACCGGGGGGGGGACAGGGAATGAAAAACTGTTTTTT.

The gene calls are TRBV6-5 and TRBJ2-3; 8 bases line up with TRBD2. This CDR3 region has 15 residues. After removal of 9 bases from V and 3 bases from J, the junction contained 11 bases not matched to a gene. CDR1 is MNHEY, CDR2 SVGAGI, per germline. CDR3 DNA sequence: TGTGCCAGTCTCGGAGGGGTAGCGGGAACAGATACGCAGTATTTT. Translated, it gives CASLGGVAGTDTQYF.

This chain uses TRBV28 with TRBJ2-4, with D perhaps assigned TRBD1 or TRBD2 (5 bases each). From germline, CDR1 is MDHEN and CDR2 SYDVKM. This CDR3 has 13 amino acids. V lost 9 bases and J 10 bases, leaving 19 bases between the germline ends. The CDR3 nucleotides read TGTGCCAGTCGCACGGGGCAGGCCGGGATTCAGTACTTC. This encodes CASRTGQAGIQYF.

The chain joins TRBV7-9 to TRBJ2-2, with unresolved D. The germline V and J ends were trimmed by 1 base and 5 bases, with 17 bases remaining between them. The CDR3 spans 17 residues. Per germline, CDR1 SEHNR and CDR2 FQNEAQ (reference sequence). Here the CDR3 DNA reads TGTGCCAGCAGCTTAGGAGGCAGATCCGTAACTACCGGGGAGCTGTTTTTT. Translation: CASSLGGRSVTTGELFF.

The rearrangement joins TRBV7-3 to TRBJ2-1, with a possible D match to TRBD2 (5 bases). The CDR3 totals 16 residues. Trimming left V 2 bases short and J 0 bases short, with 11 bases between. Per the germline V gene, CDR1 is SGHTA and CDR2 is FQGTGA. CDR3 protein: CASSLSGGGSYNEQFF. CDR3 DNA sequence: TGTGCCAGCAGCTTATCTGGCGGAGGCTCCTACAATGAGCAGTTCTTC.

CDR3 nucleotide sequence: TGCGCCAGCAGCCGGACAGTCCAAGAGACCCAGTACTTC. Translated: CASSRTVQETQYF. The chain employs TRBV4-3 and TRBJ2-5; D is possibly TRBD1 (6 bases). The CDR3 consists of 13 residues. Trimming stripped 4 bases from V and 1 base from J, with 7 bases between. The V gene's germline CDR1 is LGHNA and CDR2 YSLEER.

The chain recombines TRBV9 with TRBJ2-7, with a weak D call TRBD1 (5 bases). V lost 0 bases and J lost 4, with 11 bases in between. Germline V CDR1 and CDR2: SGDLS, YYNGEE. CDR3 size: 14 residues. CDR3 coding DNA: TGTGCCAGCAGCGTAGCAGGGAATTGGTACGAGCAGTACTTC. It translates to CASSVAGNWYEQYF.

This chain connects TRBV6-4 to TRBJ2-2, with D tentatively TRBD1 or TRBD2 (5 bases each). The CDR3 covers 14 residues. Trimming stripped 6 bases from V and 4 bases from J, with 12 bases between. The germline V gene has CDR1 MRHNA and CDR2 SNTAGT. The CDR3 coding sequence is TGTGCCAGCAGAAGGGACGGAATCACCGGGGAGCTGTTTTTT. Amino acid sequence: CASRRDGITGELFF.

This sequence joins TRBV19 and TRBJ2-6; D not certain. Germline CDR1 and CDR2: LNHDA and SQIVND (reference sequence). This CDR3 is 16 amino acids long. The ends were cut back, 5 bases at V and 0 bases at J, with 11 bases in the middle. CDR3 in amino acids: CASSYSSSSGANVLTF. The CDR3 DNA follows: TGTGCCAGTAGTTACAGCTCCAGCTCTGGGGCCAACGTCCTGACTTTC.

In its sample, this clone was seen once. The chain links TRBV6-5 to TRBJ2-5; D unresolved. Germline V gene lookup returns CDR1 MNHEY and CDR2 SVGAGI. The V and J ends lost 4 bases and 2 bases respectively, with 8 bases between them. The CDR3 consists of 13 residues. CDR3 in DNA: TGTGCCAGCAGTTCCATGCGTCAAGAGACCCAGTACTTC. This codes for CASSSMRQETQYF.

This clone turned up a few times. J is TRBJ2-1 and V is TRBV4-1; D is perhaps TRBD1 (5 bases). Trimming cost V 4 bases and J 10 bases, with 23 bases left between them. Germline CDR1 MGHRA, CDR2 YSYEKL. There are 16 residues in the CDR3. CDR3 protein: CASSPGRLGPSGEQFF. In DNA, the CDR3 is TGCGCCAGCAGCCCCGGCAGACTGGGGCCCTCAGGAGAGCAGTTCTTC.

This rearrangement joins TRBV11-3 to TRBJ2-5; tentative D call: TRBD2 (7 bases). The CDR3 has 15 amino acids. Germline V gene lookup returns CDR1 SGHNT and CDR2 YENEEA. V was clipped by 5 bases and J by 5 bases, with 18 bases between them. For the CDR3, the DNA is TGTGCCAGCAGCCTCCAGGGGAGGGACGGGGAGACCCAGTACTTC. Its translation: CASSLQGRDGETQYF.

The J gene is TRBJ2-7, the V gene TRBV10-3; 11 bases match TRBD2. With 4 bases clipped from V and 3 bases from J, the junction kept 2 bases outside the gene matches. The CDR3 contains 14 residues. The germline CDR1 and CDR2 sequences are ENHRY and SYGVKD. DNA for the CDR3: TGTGCCATCAGTGGAACTAGCGGGAGCTACGAGCAGTACTTC. It encodes CAISGTSGSYEQYF.

V and J are TRBV30 and TRBJ1-1; D is undetermined. Trimming stripped 5 bases from V and 6 bases from J, with 13 bases between. CDR1 and CDR2 from the germline V gene are GTSNPN and SVGIG (reference sequence). The CDR3 extends over 12 amino acids. This chain's CDR3 is CAWSIEGSEAFF. CDR3 DNA: TGTGCCTGGTCAATAGAGGGATCTGAAGCTTTCTTT.

The table lists this clone with a count of one. The chain carries TRBV25-1 and TRBJ2-3, with D possibly being TRBD1 or TRBD2 (5 bases each). V was cut by 7 bases and J by 0 bases, with 11 bases left in between. Germline CDR1 and CDR2: MGHDK and SYGVNS. This CDR3 is 14 amino acids long. In DNA form, the CDR3 reads TGTGCCAGCATCCCCAGGGAGAGCACAGATACGCAGTATTTT. It yields the protein CASIPRESTDTQYF.

V and J are TRBV21-1 and TRBJ2-7. TRBV21-1 has pseudogene status. This CDR3 is 16 amino acids long. The chain's CDR3 is CASSKIIRKNSYEQYF. The DNA for the CDR3 is TGTGCCAGCAGCAAAATCATCCGGAAAAACTCCTACGAGCAGTACTTC.

The chain employs TRBV27 and TRBJ2-5; 8 bases match TRBD2. J gave up 5 bases and V 0 bases, and 8 bases lay outside the gene matches. Germline lookup yields CDR1 MNHEY and CDR2 SMNVEV (reference sequence). The CDR3 consists of 16 residues. CDR3 amino acids: CASSLSWAGGGETQYF. The CDR3 DNA reads TGTGCCAGCAGTTTATCCTGGGCGGGAGGCGGGGAGACCCAGTACTTC.

CDR3 sequence reads: CASSYVSAGGEQFF. The CDR3 DNA is TGTGCCAGCAGTTACGTCTCAGCGGGAGGTGAGCAGTTCTTC. This rearrangement joins TRBV6-6 to TRBJ2-1; 9 nucleotides agree with TRBD2. The CDR3 runs to 14 residues. The V segment lost 2 bases and the J segment 9 bases; nucleotides outside the gene matches: 5. CDR1 is MNHNY, CDR2 SVGAGI, per germline (reference sequence).

The J gene is TRBJ2-3, the V gene TRBV5-1, with a possible D match to TRBD2 (5 bases). Trimming took 0 bases from V and 3 from J, leaving 8 bases between them. This CDR3 has 14 residues. Per germline, CDR1 SGHRS and CDR2 YFSETQ. The chain's CDR3 is CASSLVLATDTQYF. The CDR3 DNA follows: TGCGCCAGCAGCTTGGTGCTAGCAACAGATACGCAGTATTTT.

CDR3 in amino acids: CASNPDRASTDTQYF. The CDR3 nucleotides are TGTGCCAGCAATCCCGACAGGGCGAGCACAGATACGCAGTATTTT. The V gene is TRBV25-1, the J gene TRBJ2-3, with TRBD1 matching 7 bases. Germline CDR1 reads MGHDK; CDR2 reads SYGVNS. The CDR3 is 15 residues long. The ends lost 7 bases at V and 0 bases at J; junction bases unmatched: 7.

The chain employs TRBV28 and TRBJ1-2, with TRBD1 matching 10 bases. CDR3 length: 15 amino acids. Per the germline V gene, CDR1 is MDHEN and CDR2 is SYDVKM. V gave up 6 bases and J gave up 3 bases; unmatched junction bases: 7. The CDR3 loop is CASRTGGAADYGYTF. CDR3 bases: TGTGCCAGCAGGACAGGGGGCGCAGCGGACTATGGCTACACCTTC.

The CDR3 sequence: CASSQVGTYGYTF. The CDR3 DNA sequence: TGTGCCAGCAGCCAAGTGGGGACCTATGGCTACACCTTC. The chain is built from TRBV4-2 and TRBJ1-2; perhaps TRBD1 as D (5 bases). V shed 1 base and J shed 4 bases, with 7 bases lying between them. The CDR3 runs to 13 residues. Germline-derived CDR1 and CDR2 are LGHNA and YNFKEQ.

The J gene is TRBJ2-2, the V gene TRBV18, with 7 nucleotides matching TRBD1. This CDR3 is built from 16 residues. V lost 0 bases, J lost 1 base, and 2 bases stayed unmatched. From germline, CDR1 is KGHSH and CDR2 LQKENI. DNA for the CDR3: TGTGCCAGCTCACCACCGGGACAGCTGAACACCGGGGAGCTGTTTTTT. Amino acids: CASSPPGQLNTGELFF.